This T cell receptor beta chain was sequenced in a study of cytomegalovirus exposure and HLA in healthy donors (dated by TCRdb to about 2017). At the level of the whole study: According to an earlier analysis of 550 to 750 of the donors, about 179 million T cells yielded roughly 110 million unique TCR beta sequences and approximately 300 Gb of sequence data. Several DR-DQ haplotypes were treated as single units for association and clustering because of strong linkage in the cohort. The study aimed to test whether signatures of past pathogen exposure could be identified by cataloging public T cell receptors. A later genetic analysis took genome-wide SNP genotypes for about 55% of the roughly 670 donors and used that subset as a discovery cohort. All discovery cohort repertoires had been generated on a single sequencing platform. Using immunosequencing, the study profiled T cell repertoires from 500 to 800 subjects and related those repertoires to cytomegalovirus serostatus. Typing coverage varied by locus: about 620-640 donors for A, B, C, DRB1 and DQB1; about 520 for DQA1; about 590 for DPA1; approximately 470 for DPB1. To predict cytomegalovirus infection status, the study brought together high-throughput TCR immunosequencing, statistical association of individual TCRs with disease status, and machine learning. The later analysis used no new phenotypic data to find candidate immune exposures, relying instead on TCR beta sequences and their occurrence across donors. About 300 gigabases of sequencing data and approximately 84 million unique TCR sequences were included in an early release covering about 700 HLA-typed donors. Donor age, sex, ethnicity and CMV serostatus were compiled alongside the repertoire data. A later analysis re-analyzed previously published TCR beta repertoires from hundreds of donors and added high-resolution HLA genotyping to study TCR occurrence patterns. The genetic ancestry cluster associated with self-reported Caucasian donors included around four fifths of the 350 to 500 genotyped donors. In an earlier analysis of a few hundred of the donors, high-throughput TCR beta sequencing was used to judge whether each TCR beta V gene segment behaved as functional or pseudogenic. Among around 400 genotyped donors of the cohort, an average of around 220,000 unique TCR beta nucleotide sequences was sequenced per donor, of which 15% to 20% were non-productive. In addition to the first cohort of around 670 subjects, a separate validation cohort of 120 different subjects was used. HLA typing covered class I and class II loci at four-digit resolution. The full study reports these points: Correlated functional status among segregating V segments might be attributable to linkage disequilibrium, but an unknown experimental factor could not be ruled out. A cluster of highly shared sequence variants was judged likely to be a technical artifact of the sequencing pipeline. In an earlier analysis of approximately 600 of the donors, most TCR beta V segments were observed in productive rearrangements about 90% or about 30% of the time, broadly matching IMGT annotations. A total of fewer than 200 TCR beta chains were listed by the study as associated with cytomegalovirus. V-gene and J-gene trimming of TCR beta chains was associated with a missense DCLRE1C variant in a later genetic analysis, and the association was replicated in an independent cohort. Because counts were too low, roughly 17 rarely observed V segments, including chromosome 9 orphons, were left out of the earlier analysis of roughly 600 of the donors. Cytomegalovirus status was reported to be diagnosed by the classifier with high specificity and sensitivity in both the original and validation cohorts. Across donors, most TCR sequences were observed very rarely, whereas some public TCRs were present in many individuals. The cohort was sequenced for TCR beta chains only, and without alpha or paired-chain data the features that could be detected were limited. The authors suggested that the approach could potentially be extended to other disease states and immunological phenotypes. When HLA alleles, especially DR and DQ, strongly co-occurred, attributing TCR associations to individual alleles was difficult. In a later analysis, some 18,000 TCR beta sequences were associated with specific HLA alleles at a false discovery rate of 0.05. A further reported finding was that TCR beta sequences accurately predicted the HLA-A and HLA-B alleles for most subjects in the first cohort. A later analysis found that TCR association rates varied across HLA loci, with DRB1 alleles showing the most associated TCRs and HLA-C alleles the fewest. Because HLA typing was unavailable for some donors at each locus, only the typed subset was used in association tests. The presence/absence analyses assumed that sequencing depth was roughly uniform across donors, and that assumption may not be true. The only immune exposure information available for the cohort was CMV serostatus. Three of the identified cytomegalovirus-associated TCR beta chains were confirmed in vitro to be specific for cytomegalovirus antigens. Because the 87-base-pair reads could not distinguish some IMGT-functional V segments, including TRBV6-2 and TRBV6-3, those segments were excluded. Compared with the roughly 710-donor mean, donors in an Asian-associated ancestry cluster had fewer N-insertions in productive TCRs, according to a later genetic analysis. In a later analysis, several top co-occurrence clusters were reported to appear linked to parvovirus B19, influenza, CMV and Epstein-Barr virus. A later analysis found that most CMV-associated TCR beta chains appeared HLA-restricted, with HLA associations seemingly driven largely by CMV exposure. In a later analysis, HLA-associated TCR beta chains showed more clonal expansion and lower generation probabilities than non-associated chains that were equally common.

The cohort was made up of 650 to 700 healthy bone marrow donors. At the time of sampling, every cohort member was nominally healthy, though immune exposures that went unrecorded were likely present. The donor tested CMV seropositive, placing the donor among the 289 seropositive members of the cohort. A peripheral blood sample was collected from each donor, and TCR beta sequencing was performed on peripheral blood mononuclear cells. Genomic DNA extraction from the blood cell samples was performed with the Qiagen DNeasy Blood Extraction Kit. Receptors were amplified or captured by the immunoSEQ multiplex PCR assay. For the multiplex PCR, a mixture combining 60 forward primers for TCR Vbeta segments and 13 reverse primers for TCR Jbeta segments was used. Amplification of the CDR3 region of rearranged TCR beta genes was performed with a multiplex PCR assay on genomic DNA. The amplified TCR beta libraries were sequenced on the Illumina HiSeq System as 87-base-pair reads. As for the authors' bioinformatics: Across the 600 to 700 repertoires, a later analysis counted 78 million or so unique TCR beta chains, approximately 12 million of which were shared by at least two donors. A nearest-neighbor algorithm error-corrected the raw reads and collapsed the reads into unique sequences, merging closely related sequences to remove PCR and sequencing errors. V, D and J gene segments were assigned by aligning CDR3 sequences to IMGT reference sequences. Each retained sequence needed at least a six-nucleotide match to both a V gene segment and a J gene segment. A rearrangement was called productive if the CDR3 had no stop codons and remained in frame with V and J, and every other rearrangement was called non-productive. CDR3 was defined by IMGT convention, running from the second conserved V-encoded cysteine to the conserved J-encoded phenylalanine. The earlier analysis of 500 to 600 of the donors excluded sequences that lacked an unambiguous match to a single V gene segment. An earlier analysis of 450 to 650 of the donors called V segments functional above 56.7% productive rearrangements and segregating when the between-donor standard deviation exceeded 5%. A statistical classification framework was built for diagnosing cytomegalovirus status from the catalog of TCR beta chain sequences. A later analysis assigned V and J genes by comparing TCR nucleotide sequences with IMGT/GENE-DB human TR gene sequences. A later analysis assigned CDR3 sequences and most-parsimonious VDJ recombination scenarios with the TCRdist pipeline. In a later analysis, each TCR beta chain was defined by its CDR3 amino acid sequence together with its V-gene family, and reads lacking a unique V-gene family were excluded. As a way to deal with suspected cross-contamination and a sequencing artifact, a later analysis dropped approximately 590 nucleotide sequences that were highly shared and had low generation probability. A later analysis calculated a clonal expansion index for each public chain from normalized within-repertoire ranks of inferred template counts. In a later analysis, generation probabilities were computed with a VDJ recombination model fitted to out-of-frame rearrangements, and the resulting probabilities were checked against IGoR. In a later analysis, TCR-TCR, TCR-HLA and TCR-CMV co-occurrence was scored with hypergeometric tests, and a repertoire-size bias correction was applied to TCR pairs. False discovery rates were estimated in a later analysis by permuting HLA or CMV assignments 20 times. In a later analysis, co-occurring TCRs were grouped using DBSCAN, and TCRdist sequence similarity was added for clustering within HLA-allele-positive subsets. For co-occurrence clustering, repertoires with fewer than 30,000 or more than 120,000 public chains were excluded, along with about five repertoires with anomalous nucleotide sharing. In TCRdb, the immuneACCESS table is reduced to in-frame sequences with V and J assigned. These tables do not hold every clone; where another copy was compared, an unresolved V gene accounts for under half, and the others remain unexplained. V and J calls and clone size are those listed in that table; D and trimming were worked out from the DNA. The sample table shows more than 85,000 clones, and about 12% are seen once. The top ten hold about a sixth of the sample.

This clone appeared a few times. Its specific antigen is unknown. No base qualities exist here, and no much larger clone lies one base off it. V and J lose 0 bases and 6 bases, and a span of 13 bases separates them. The CDR1 and CDR2 encoded by the germline V gene are SGHRS and YFSETQ. From the cysteine through the phenylalanine, the CDR3 covers 14 amino acids. This entry keeps only the CDR3 DNA: 42 bases, framed from base 1. The TCR comes from a man aged 35-49 years in good health and CMV-seropositive. Sequenced material: PBMCs. The sequence is built from TRBV5-1 and TRBJ2-7; TRBD1 is a weak D gene call, 6 bases matching. Read as DNA, the sequence is TGCGCCAGCAGCTTGGGAGGGACACTCTCCGAGCAGTACTTC. This gives the protein CASSLGGTLSEQYF.